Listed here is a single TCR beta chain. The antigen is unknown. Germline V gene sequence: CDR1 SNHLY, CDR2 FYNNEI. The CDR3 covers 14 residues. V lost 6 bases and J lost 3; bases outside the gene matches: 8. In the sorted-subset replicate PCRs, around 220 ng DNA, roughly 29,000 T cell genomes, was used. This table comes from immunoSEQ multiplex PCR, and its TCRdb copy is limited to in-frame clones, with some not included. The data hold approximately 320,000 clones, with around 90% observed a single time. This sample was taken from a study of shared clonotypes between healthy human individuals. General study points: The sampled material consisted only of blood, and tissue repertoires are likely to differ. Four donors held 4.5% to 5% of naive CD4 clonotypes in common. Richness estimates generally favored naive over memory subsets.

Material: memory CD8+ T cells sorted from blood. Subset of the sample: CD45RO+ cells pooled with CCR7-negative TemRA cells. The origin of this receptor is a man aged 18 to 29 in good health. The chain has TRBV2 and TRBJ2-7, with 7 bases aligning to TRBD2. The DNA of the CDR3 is TGTGCCAGCAGCCAGATTGGACTAGACTACGAGCAGTACTTC. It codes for CASSQIGLDYEQYF.